The T cell receptor beta chain described here comes from a study of tumor and adjacent non-tumor tissue in lung cancer. General study points: Shorter survival was associated with higher TCR diversity in tumors. In normal lung, the top 100 clones were significantly more dominant than in tumor. Significantly higher TCR diversity was found in tumor than normal lung.

No cell sorting was done before RNA was extracted from the tissue. This non-tumor lung sample came from over 3 cm beyond the tumor edge. Newly diagnosed lung cancer patients had thoracic surgery in China, August–November 2014, without prior chemotherapy. Three rounds of nested PCR, following a modified ARM-PCR protocol, produced the TCRbeta library. TCRdb re-called the multiplex PCR reads with MiXCR, one entry per CDR3 protein. The table lists approximately 110,000 distinct CDR3 sequences, about 61% of them singletons, with roughly 19% in the top ten. This clonotype was observed a single time. Its matching antigen is unknown. The CDR3 is made up of 19 amino acids. V was trimmed by 2 bases and J by 2 bases, leaving 23 bases between them.

The sample taken for sequencing was distant non-tumor lung tissue. This clonotype was sampled from a man aged 55 to 69 with non-small cell lung cancer. V gene TRBV12-3 or TRBV12-4 combines with J gene TRBJ2-3, with D tentatively TRBD2 (6 bases). The CDR3 protein is CASSLLLLKTGALTDTQYF. DNA for the CDR3: TGTGCCAGCAGTTTATTACTCCTAAAGACGGGAGCCCTCACAGATACGCAGTATTTT.